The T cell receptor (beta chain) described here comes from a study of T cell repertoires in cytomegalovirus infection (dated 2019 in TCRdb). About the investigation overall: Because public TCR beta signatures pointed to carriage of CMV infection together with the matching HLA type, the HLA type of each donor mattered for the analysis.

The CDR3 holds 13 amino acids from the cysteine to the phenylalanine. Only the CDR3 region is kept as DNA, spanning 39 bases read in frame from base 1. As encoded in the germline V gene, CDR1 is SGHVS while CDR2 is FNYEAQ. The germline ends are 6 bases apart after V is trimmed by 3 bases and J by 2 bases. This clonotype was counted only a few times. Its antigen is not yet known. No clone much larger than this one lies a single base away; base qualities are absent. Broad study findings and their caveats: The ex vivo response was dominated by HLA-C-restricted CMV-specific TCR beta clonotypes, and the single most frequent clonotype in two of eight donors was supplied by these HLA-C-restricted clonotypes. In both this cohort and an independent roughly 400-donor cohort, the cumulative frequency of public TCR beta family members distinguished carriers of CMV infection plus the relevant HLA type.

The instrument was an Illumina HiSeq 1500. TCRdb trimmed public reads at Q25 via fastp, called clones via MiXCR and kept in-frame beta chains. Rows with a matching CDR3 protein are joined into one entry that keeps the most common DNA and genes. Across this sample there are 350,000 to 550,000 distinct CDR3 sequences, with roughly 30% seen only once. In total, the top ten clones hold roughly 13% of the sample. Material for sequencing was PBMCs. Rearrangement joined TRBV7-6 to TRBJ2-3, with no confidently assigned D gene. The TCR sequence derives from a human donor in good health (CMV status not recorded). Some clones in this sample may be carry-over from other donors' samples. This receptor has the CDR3 CASSLEITDTQYF. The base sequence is TGTGCCAGCAGCTTGGAGATCACAGATACGCAGTATTTT.